This passage covers 4 T cell receptor beta chains from one sample sequenced in a study of blood T cells in healthy people across ages (dated by TCRdb to 2013 to 2016). Libraries were prepared through 5' RACE. TCRdb lists the instrument as Illumina HiSeq 2500. A second roughly 6 to 12 cycle PCR used a sample-barcoded 5' primer and a J-beta primer mix. TCRdb reworked the public reads: Q25 trimming with fastp, MiXCR clone assembly, productive beta chains retained. All rows with the same CDR3 protein become a single entry with the most common DNA and genes. The sample includes roughly 800,000 distinct CDR3 sequences, with about 37% observed a single time. The ten top clones hold 10% to 15% of the sample. The sequencing input was blood. The receptors here all came from a man between 18 and 35 years old in good health.

The rearrangement links TRBV5-6 to TRBJ2-7, with D unresolved. V shed 3 bases and J shed 0 bases, with 7 bases lying between them. This CDR3 is 13 amino acids long. Germline loops: CDR1 SGHDT, CDR2 YYEEEE. The CDR3 nucleotides read TGTGCCAGCAGCTCTCGATACTCCTACGAGCAGTACTTC. Its translation is CASSSRYSYEQYF. The full variable domain, its missing parts supplied by reference TRBV5-6 and TRBJ2-7, is DAGVTQSPTHLIKTRGQQVTLRCSPKSGHDTVSWYQQALGQGPQFIFQYYEEEERQRGNFPDRFSGHQFPNYSSELNVNALLLGDSALYLCASSSRYSYEQYFGPGTRLTVT.

The chain is built from TRBV12-3 or TRBV12-4 and TRBJ2-3; no definite D call. This CDR3 has 15 residues. Trimming shortened V by 2 bases and J by 4 bases, and 13 bases separated the two germline ends. This CDR3 is CASSLFEGSADTQYF. CDR3 in DNA: TGTGCCAGCAGTTTATTTGAAGGCAGCGCAGATACGCAGTATTTT.

In this sample, this clonotype turned up a few times. The chain links TRBV20-1 to TRBJ1-2; D gene ambiguous. Germline-derived CDR1 and CDR2 are DFQATT and SNEGSKA (reference sequence). This CDR3 spans 16 amino acids. Trimming cost V 2 bases and J 4 bases, with 20 bases left between them. The CDR3 is CSARPHVPNLSYGYTF. The CDR3 nucleotides are TGCAGTGCTAGACCCCATGTGCCCAATCTTAGCTATGGCTACACCTTC.

The chain combines TRBV7-2 with TRBJ2-7; D possibly corresponds to TRBD2 (7 bases). The CDR3 length is 17 residues. Trimming removed 2 bases at V and 1 base at J, with 18 bases between. From germline, CDR1 is SGHTA and CDR2 FQGNSA. The CDR3 loop reads CASSLNAGASGSYEQYF. As DNA, the CDR3 is TGTGCCAGCAGCTTAAATGCGGGGGCCTCAGGTTCCTACGAGCAGTACTTC.